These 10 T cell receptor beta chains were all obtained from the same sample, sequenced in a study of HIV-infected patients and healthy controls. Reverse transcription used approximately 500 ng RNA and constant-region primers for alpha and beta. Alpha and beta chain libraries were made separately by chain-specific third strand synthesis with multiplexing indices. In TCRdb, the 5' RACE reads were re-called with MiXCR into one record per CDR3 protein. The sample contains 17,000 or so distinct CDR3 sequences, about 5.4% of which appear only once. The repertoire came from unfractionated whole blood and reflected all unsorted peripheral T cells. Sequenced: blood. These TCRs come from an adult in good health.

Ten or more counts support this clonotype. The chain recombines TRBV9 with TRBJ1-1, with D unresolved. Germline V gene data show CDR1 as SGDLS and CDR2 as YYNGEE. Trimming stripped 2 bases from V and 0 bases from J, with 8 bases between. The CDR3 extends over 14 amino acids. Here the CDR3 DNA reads TGTGCCAGCAGCGTCAACCCGTTGAACACTGAAGCTTTCTTT. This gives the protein CASSVNPLNTEAFF.

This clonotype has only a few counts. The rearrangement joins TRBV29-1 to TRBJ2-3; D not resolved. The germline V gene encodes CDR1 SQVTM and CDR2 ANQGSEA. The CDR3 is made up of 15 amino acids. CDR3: CTALPGGRITDTQYF. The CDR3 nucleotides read TGCACCGCTCTCCCCGGTGGCAGGATCACAGATACGCAGTATTTT.

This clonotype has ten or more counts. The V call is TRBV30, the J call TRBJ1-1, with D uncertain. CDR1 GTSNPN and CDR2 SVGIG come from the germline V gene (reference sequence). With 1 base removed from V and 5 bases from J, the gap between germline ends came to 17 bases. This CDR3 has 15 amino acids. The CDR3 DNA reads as TGTGCCTGGAGTGGGATAGAGCCCCTGGGAACTGAAGCTTTCTTT. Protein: CAWSGIEPLGTEAFF.

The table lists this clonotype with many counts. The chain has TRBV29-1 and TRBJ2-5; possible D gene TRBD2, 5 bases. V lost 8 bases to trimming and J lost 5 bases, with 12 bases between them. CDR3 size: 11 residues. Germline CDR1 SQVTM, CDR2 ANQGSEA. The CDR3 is CSMVRGETQYF. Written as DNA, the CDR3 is TGCAGCATGGTTCGGGGTGAGACCCAGTACTTC.

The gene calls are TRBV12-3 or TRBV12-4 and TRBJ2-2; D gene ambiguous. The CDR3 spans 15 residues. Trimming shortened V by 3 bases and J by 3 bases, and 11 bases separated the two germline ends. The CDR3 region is CASSFRQSDTGELFF. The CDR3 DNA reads TGTGCCAGCAGTTTTCGCCAGAGTGACACCGGGGAGCTGTTTTTT.

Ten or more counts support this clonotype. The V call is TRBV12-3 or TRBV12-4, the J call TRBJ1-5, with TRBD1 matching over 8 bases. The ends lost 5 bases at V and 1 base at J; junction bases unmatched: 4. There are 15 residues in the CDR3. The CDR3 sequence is CASSTGQGSNQPQHF. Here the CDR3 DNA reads TGTGCCAGCAGTACAGGACAGGGCAGCAATCAGCCCCAGCATTTT.

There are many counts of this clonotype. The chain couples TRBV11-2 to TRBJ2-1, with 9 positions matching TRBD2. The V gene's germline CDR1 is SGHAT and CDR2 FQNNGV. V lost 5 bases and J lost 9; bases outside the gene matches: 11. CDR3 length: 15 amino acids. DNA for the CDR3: TGTGCCAGCAGCGGGACTAGCTATCTCCGGGGTGAGCAGTTCTTC. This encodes CASSGTSYLRGEQFF.

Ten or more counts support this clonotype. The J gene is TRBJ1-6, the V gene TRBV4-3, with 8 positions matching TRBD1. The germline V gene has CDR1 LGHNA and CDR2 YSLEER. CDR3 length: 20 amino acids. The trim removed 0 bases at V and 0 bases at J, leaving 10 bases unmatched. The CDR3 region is CASSQDPGGQAGSYNSPLHF. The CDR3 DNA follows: TGCGCCAGCAGCCAAGATCCGGGGGGACAGGCGGGCTCCTATAATTCACCCCTCCACTTT.

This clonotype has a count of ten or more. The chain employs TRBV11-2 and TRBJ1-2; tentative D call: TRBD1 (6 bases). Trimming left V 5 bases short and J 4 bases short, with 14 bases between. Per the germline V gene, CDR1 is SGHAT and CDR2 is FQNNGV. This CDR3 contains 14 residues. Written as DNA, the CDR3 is TGTGCCAGCAGCATAGGTGGACAGACCTATGGCTACACCTTC. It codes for CASSIGGQTYGYTF.

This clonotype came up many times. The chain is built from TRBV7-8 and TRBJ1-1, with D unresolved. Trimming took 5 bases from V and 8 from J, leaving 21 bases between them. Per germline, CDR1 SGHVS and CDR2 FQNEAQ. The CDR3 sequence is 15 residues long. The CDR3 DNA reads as TGTGCCAGCAGCCGGGCGGGAGGCTCGCGGCAGGAAGCTTTCTTT. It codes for CASSRAGGSRQEAFF.